This note documents a single T cell receptor beta chain sequence. Germline loops: CDR1 MGHRA, CDR2 YSYEKL. The CDR3 spans 17 residues. J was trimmed by 0 bases and V by 4 bases; bases with no gene match: 10. This sample stems from a study of blood T cell repertoires in COVID-19. Study in general: The United States, Italy and Spain were the sources of the acute and convalescent COVID-19 samples. T cells, B-cell-depleted T cells, or PBMCs supplied cDNA or gDNA.

In the source study's methods: The authors estimated nucleated cell counts from reference gene primer amplification. Sequencing used immunoSEQ multiplex PCR; TCRdb keeps in-frame clones, though not all of them. The V and J calls and clone size are taken from that table; D and trimming were inferred from the DNA. This table holds 20,000 to 30,000 clones, more than 85% found once. The chain recombines TRBV4-1 with TRBJ2-7; 9 nucleotides line up with TRBD2. The source of this sequence is a human donor in a cohort sampled during active COVID-19. The sequencing sample was made of peripheral blood. This CDR3 is CASSLLSAGGISYEQYF. CDR3 DNA sequence: TGCGCCAGCAGCCTCCTCTCGGCGGGAGGGATCTCCTACGAGCAGTACTTC.